Each of the 18 T cell receptor beta chains below was sequenced from the same sample in a study of T cell responses to AZD1222 COVID-19 vaccine. Clones were read by immunoSEQ multiplex PCR, and TCRdb kept only the in-frame ones, dropping some. The table includes about 150,000 clones, 85% to 95% detected once. Sample: peripheral blood, taken on day 0 of AZD1222 vaccination. Receptors were obtained from an adult in good health.

This clone was detected many times. The chain uses TRBV7-2 and TRBJ2-3, with 9 bases identical to TRBD1. With V trimmed by 5 bases and J by 2 bases, 8 bases remained unmatched. Germline CDR1 reads SGHTA; CDR2 reads FQGNSA. The CDR3 has 16 amino acids. The CDR3 sequence is CASSARQGGDTDTQYF. The CDR3 DNA follows: TGTGCCAGCAGCGCCAGACAGGGGGGTGACACAGATACGCAGTATTTT.

The chain joins TRBV6-1 to TRBJ1-3; tentative D call: TRBD1 (6 bases). The germline gives CDR1 MNHNS, CDR2 SASEGT. V was shortened by 1 base and J by 0 bases, with 7 bases between the two germline ends. CDR3 length: 15 residues. DNA for the CDR3: TGTGCCAGCAGTGAAGGGACAGTCTCTGGAAACACCATATATTTT. Its protein product is CASSEGTVSGNTIYF.

The J gene is TRBJ2-1, the V gene TRBV24-1, with D possibly being TRBD2 (5 bases). Germline V gene sequence: CDR1 KGHDR, CDR2 SFDVKD. V was pared by 4 bases and J by 2 bases, with 5 bases between. This CDR3 spans 13 amino acids. This CDR3 is CATSDGAYNEQFF. Written as DNA, the CDR3 is TGTGCCACCAGTGACGGGGCCTACAATGAGCAGTTCTTC.

The chain employs TRBV2 and TRBJ2-7; D unresolved. V shed 4 bases and J shed 2 bases, with 3 bases lying between them. The germline CDR1 and CDR2 sequences are SNHLY and FYNNEI. The CDR3 length is 11 residues. In DNA form, the CDR3 reads TGTGCCAGCAGTGGACCCTACGAGCAGTACTTC. Translated, it gives CASSGPYEQYF.

CDR3 in amino acids: CASSSAGVRNTIYF. In nucleotides, the CDR3 is TGTGCCAGCTCGTCGGCCGGAGTACGAAACACCATATATTTT. The chain carries TRBV18 and TRBJ1-3; D unresolved. CDR3 length: 14 amino acids. Deletions cut 6 bases from V and 5 bases from J, with 14 bases between. Germline lookup yields CDR1 KGHSH and CDR2 LQKENI.

The chain couples TRBV5-4 to TRBJ1-3, with 8 bases aligning to TRBD1. Germline CDR1 SGHNT, CDR2 YYREEE (reference sequence). The CDR3 contains 15 residues. V dropped 4 bases and J dropped 9; count of bases not matched to a gene: 12. The DNA for the CDR3 is TGTGCCAGCAGCCTTCGGACAGGGAGCGAGGGCACCATATATTTT. Its translation is CASSLRTGSEGTIYF.

This clone was observed a few times. The chain is built from TRBV15 and TRBJ1-2; D uncertain. Between the trimmed V and J ends, which lost 5 bases and 0 bases, there was a span of 16 bases. The length of the CDR3 is 16 residues. Germline lookup yields CDR1 LNHNV and CDR2 YYDKDF (reference sequence). CDR3 bases: TGTGCCACCAGCCGGGGATTCACGGGAGCTAACTATGGCTACACCTTC. Translating gives CATSRGFTGANYGYTF.

The chain's CDR3 is CASTREDTQYF. CDR3 sequence (DNA): TGCGCCAGCACCAGGGAAGATACGCAGTATTTT. This chain uses TRBV10-2 with TRBJ2-3, with D perhaps TRBD1 (5 bases). Germline loops: CDR1 WSHSY, CDR2 SAAADI. V was shortened by 7 bases and J by 5 bases, with 7 bases between the two germline ends. The CDR3 is made up of 11 amino acids.

This chain links TRBV11-2 with TRBJ2-1; possibly TRBD2 for D (5 bases). Trimming pared 7 bases from V and 6 bases from J, leaving 19 bases between. The germline V gene has CDR1 SGHAT and CDR2 FQNNGV. The length of the CDR3 is 15 residues. The CDR3 DNA reads TGTGCCAGCACCCCGCGGGCTAGTGTAGGCAATGAGCAGTTCTTC. Amino acid sequence: CASTPRASVGNEQFF.

The chain couples TRBV27 to TRBJ1-6; 8 bases are a match to TRBD1. V shed 2 bases and J 7 bases; nucleotides not matched to a gene: 4. Germline V gives CDR1 MNHEY, CDR2 SMNVEV (reference sequence). The CDR3 consists of 15 residues. The CDR3 DNA reads as TGTGCCAGCAGTTTACAGGGGGCGCTCAATTCACCCCTCCACTTT. The encoded protein is CASSLQGALNSPLHF.

The chain combines TRBV19 with TRBJ1-1; TRBD1 matches 8 bases. The ends lost 6 bases at V and 1 base at J; junction bases unmatched: 4. Germline V gene data show CDR1 as LNHDA and CDR2 as SQIVND (reference sequence). The CDR3 runs 14 residues. The CDR3 nucleotides read TGTGCCAGTAGAGTGGACAGGGAGAACACTGAAGCTTTCTTT. Encoded protein: CASRVDRENTEAFF.

The rearrangement links TRBV6-2 or TRBV6-3 to TRBJ1-4, with 9 bases that match TRBD1. CDR1 and CDR2 from the germline V gene are MNHEY and SVGEGT. This CDR3 comprises 15 residues. V shed 5 bases and J 8 bases; nucleotides not matched to a gene: 9. As DNA, the CDR3 is TGTGCCAGCAGTCCCCACCGGGACAGGGACGAAAAACTGTTTTTT. This encodes CASSPHRDRDEKLFF.

The gene calls are TRBV5-1 and TRBJ1-2; TRBD1 aligns across 7 bases. V was clipped by 0 bases and J by 8 bases; unmatched bases: 10. The germline V gene has CDR1 SGHRS and CDR2 YFSETQ. The CDR3 is 15 residues long. The CDR3 sequence is CASSLGDSPLWGYTF. CDR3 coding DNA: TGCGCCAGCAGCTTGGGGGACAGCCCTTTATGGGGCTACACCTTC.

The genes are TRBV7-2 and TRBJ1-4; tentative D call: TRBD1 (5 bases). V was pared by 5 bases and J by 4 bases, with 14 bases between. This CDR3 region has 15 residues. Germline V CDR1 and CDR2: SGHTA, FQGNSA. The CDR3 is CASSVDGAGNEKLFF. The CDR3 nucleotides are TGTGCCAGCAGCGTAGACGGGGCGGGTAATGAAAAACTGTTTTTT.

The V gene is TRBV6-1, the J gene TRBJ1-3; D perhaps matches TRBD1 (5 bases). Germline CDR1 and CDR2: MNHNS and SASEGT. The CDR3 sequence is 15 residues long. The germline V and J ends were trimmed by 3 bases and 0 bases, with 9 bases remaining between them. The CDR3 DNA reads as TGTGCCAGCAGTGACGACAGTCGCTCTGGAAACACCATATATTTT. It specifies CASSDDSRSGNTIYF.

The CDR3: CSGNRQDGYTF. The CDR3 bases are TGCAGTGGCAATCGACAGGATGGCTACACCTTC. The chain uses TRBV20-1 and TRBJ1-2; possible D gene TRBD1, 6 bases. Germline CDR1 and CDR2: DFQATT and SNEGSKA (reference sequence). V dropped 7 bases and J dropped 6 bases, with 12 bases sitting between them. CDR3 length equals 11 residues.

The chain has TRBV18 and TRBJ2-3, with 7 positions matching TRBD1. Per germline, CDR1 KGHSH and CDR2 LQKENI. The junction had 5 bases not matched to a gene; V was cut back by 2 bases and J by 0 bases. CDR3 size: 16 residues. CDR3 nucleotides: TGTGCCAGCTCACCAGGGACAGTTCGAAGCACAGATACGCAGTATTTT. It specifies CASSPGTVRSTDTQYF.

The V gene is TRBV7-9, the J gene TRBJ1-2; perhaps TRBD1 as D (5 bases). V was shortened by 8 bases and J by 7 bases, with 17 bases between the two germline ends. The CDR3 runs to 13 residues. CDR1 is SEHNR and CDR2 is FQNEAQ in the germline V gene (reference sequence). The CDR3 bases are TGTGCCAGCTCCCCTGGCGGGGGTAGTGGCTACACCTTC. Residues: CASSPGGGSGYTF.